This TCR beta chain was sequenced during a study of Graves' ophthalmopathy and Graves' hyperthyroidism. General study findings and limits: The model achieved 70.59% sensitivity and 72% to 75% specificity for ophthalmopathy progression. Blood also contained most of the expanded thyroid clonotypes above 0.001 frequency.

Amplification of TCR beta CDR3 regions used RNA transcripts. Following a first-round RT-PCR that used HTBI primers, a second-round multiplex PCR was carried out. TCRdb ran MiXCR on the multiplex PCR reads and lists one entry per CDR3 protein. The top ten clones hold over 9% of a sample with under 350,000 distinct CDR3 sequences, 17% of them seen once. This clonotype was observed at least ten times. Antigen: not known. Germline V gives CDR1 MNHEY, CDR2 SVGEGT. V lost 8 bases and J lost 8; bases outside the gene matches: 10. This CDR3 is 13 amino acids long. The rearrangement uses TRBV6-2 or TRBV6-3 and TRBJ2-7, with 9 nucleotides matching TRBD2. The sequence was collected from an adult man with Graves' ophthalmopathy. Sequencing was carried out using peripheral blood. This chain's CDR3 is CASYGTSIGKQYF. DNA for the CDR3: TGTGCCAGCTACGGGACTAGCATCGGAAAGCAGTACTTC.